This T cell receptor (beta chain) was retrieved from a study of blood T cell repertoires in COVID-19. The wider study: Samples representing acute and convalescent COVID-19 were sourced from the United States, Italy and Spain.

Per the original methods: From reference gene primer amplification, estimates of nucleated cell counts were derived. Sequencing used immunoSEQ multiplex PCR; TCRdb keeps in-frame clones, though not all of them. V and J calls and clone size are as listed in that table; D and trimming were resolved from the DNA. The repertoire holds some 380,000 clones, with 70% to 90% as singletons. CDR1 and CDR2 (germline): ENHRY, SYGVKD. This CDR3 has 15 amino acids. V lost 4 bases to trimming and J lost 4 bases; unmatched junction nucleotides: 7. Sequenced sample: PBMCs or T cells enriched from blood (not recorded which). The source is a man under 40 who had recovered from COVID-19. The chain joins TRBV10-3 to TRBJ1-1, with 9 bases matching TRBD1. In DNA form, the CDR3 reads TGTGCCATCAGTGGCTCCGGGACAGGGATCACTGAAGCTTTCTTT. This sequence encodes CAISGSGTGITEAFF.